Reported below is one T cell receptor beta chain. Its antigen remains unidentified. The entry originates in a study of blood T cells in healthy people across ages. CDR3 size: 15 residues. V was clipped by 6 bases and J by 11 bases; unmatched bases: 12. Germline-derived CDR1 and CDR2 are DFQATT and SNEGSKA (reference sequence). General observations from the study: Expanded clonotype changes were possibly confounded by unknown donor CMV status. Investigators viewed diversity estimates from one million T cells as underestimates, the study reported.

Next came a second PCR, run for about 7 to 12 cycles, which used a sample-barcoded 5' primer along with a J-beta primer mix. TCRdb reprocessed the 5' RACE reads via MiXCR and lists one record per CDR3 protein. The top ten clones hold 2% to 2.5% of a sample with over 1.5 million distinct CDR3 sequences, about 50% of them seen once. The sequenced sample was blood. V usage is TRBV20-1 and J usage is TRBJ2-5; 16 bases fit TRBD2. The clonotype comes from a woman aged 40 to 50 in good health. The CDR3 nucleotides read TGCAGTGCCCTGGGACTAGCGGGGGGGCTCGATGAGCAGTACTTC. It specifies CSALGLAGGLDEQYF.